This T cell receptor (beta chain) was sequenced for a study of radiotherapy plus CTLA-4 blockade in lung cancer. Study context: There were objective responses in over 15% of patients, and about 31% had disease control.

This clone showed up just a few times. The antigen is undetermined. The ends lost 4 bases at V and 5 bases at J; junction bases unmatched: 6. The germline V gene encodes CDR1 SGHNT and CDR2 YYREEE (reference sequence). CDR3 length: 15 residues. Enrolled patients, whose metastatic non-small-cell lung cancer was chemo-refractory, received focal radiation plus CTLA-4 blockade with ipilimumab. The study, taken as a whole, reports: Expansion of tumor-derived TCR clones was observed in blood after radiotherapy plus ipilimumab.

The method was immunoSEQ multiplex PCR; TCRdb's version includes in-frame clones alone and lacks a portion of them. Of about 120,000 clones listed, 85% to 90% are singletons. The material was peripheral blood, obtained from a patient treated with radiotherapy plus ipilimumab. The sequence was collected from a human donor with non-small cell lung cancer that progressed on radiotherapy plus ipilimumab. The gene calls are TRBV5-4 and TRBJ1-2; 12 nucleotides align to TRBD1. CDR3 coding DNA: TGTGCCAGCAGCACCGGGACAGGGGGCAGGTATGGCTACACCTTC. This translates into CASSTGTGGRYGYTF. Using reference TRBV5-4 and TRBJ1-2 for the parts outside the CDR3, the full variable domain is ETGVTQSPTHLIKTRGQQVTLRCSSQSGHNTVSWYQQALGQGPQFIFQYYREEENGRGNFPPRFSGLQFPNYSSELNVNALELDDSALYLCASSTGTGGRYGYTFGSGTRLTVV.